Listed below are T cell receptor beta chains from one sample, sequenced in a study of Graves' ophthalmopathy and Graves' hyperthyroidism. TCRdb reanalysed the multiplex PCR reads using MiXCR and keeps one entry per CDR3 protein. Of a few hundred thousand distinct CDR3 sequences listed, less than 20% were seen once; the top ten hold around 6.6%. The sequenced sample consisted of peripheral blood. These receptors originate from a woman aged 18-29 years with stable Graves' hyperthyroidism. The CDR3 runs from the conserved cysteine through the conserved F or W. The D gene is left open where the match is weak. Rows may omit the clone size; those that give it use once, few, many or a size class.

TRBJ1-1 many - TRBV25-1 TGTGCCAGCAGTGAGGGAACAGGGAAGAACACTGAAGCTTTCTTT CASSEGTGKNTEAFF
TRBJ1-1 many TRBD1 TRBV12-3/TRBV12-4 TGTGCCAGCAGTTCCACAGGGGGCGCGACTGAAGCTTTCTTT CASSSTGGATEAFF
TRBJ1-2 many TRBD1 TRBV7-9 TGTGCCAGCAGCCCCCGGGACAGCTATGGCTACACCTTC CASSPRDSYGYTF
TRBJ1-2 many - TRBV12-3/TRBV12-4 TGTGCCAGCAGTTTCGGGCTCCGCCAGAACTATGGCTACACCTTC CASSFGLRQNYGYTF
TRBJ2-7 - - TRBV6-5 TGTGCCAGCAGTTACGGCCCCCTCTACGAGCAGTACTTC CASSYGPLYEQYF
TRBJ1-1 many - TRBV10-3 TGTGCCATCAGTGAGACCGACGTTAACACTGAAGCTTTCTTT CAISETDVNTEAFF
TRBJ2-3 - - TRBV11-2 TGTGCCAGCAGGGCTGTTGTGGGGCTGGGCACAGATACGCAGTATTTT CASRAVVGLGTDTQYF
TRBJ1-2 many - TRBV12-3/TRBV12-4 TGTGCCAGCAGTTTCGGCGGGGACTATGGCTACACCTTC CASSFGGDYGYTF
TRBJ1-2 many TRBD1 TRBV7-2 TGTGCCAGCAGCTTAGGGGACAGACGATATGGCTACACCTTC CASSLGDRRYGYTF
TRBJ1-5 many TRBD1 TRBV12-5 TGTGCTAGTGGTTTGGTAACCAGGACAGGGGGCAATCAGCCCCAGCATTTT CASGLVTRTGGNQPQHF
TRBJ1-2 many - TRBV18 TGTGCCAGCTCACCACCCAGCGGGGGACGATTGTATGGCTACACCTTC CASSPPSGGRLYGYTF
TRBJ1-1 many - TRBV10-3 TGTGCCATCAACCAGGGCGGGGGTACTGAAGCTTTCTTT CAINQGGGTEAFF
TRBJ1-1 many - TRBV4-3 TGCGCCAGCAGCCGCGCCGGTACGGGATTTGCGTACACTGAAGCTTTCTTT CASSRAGTGFAYTEAFF
TRBJ2-7 few TRBD1 TRBV6-1 TGTGCCAGCAGCCCCAATTTGGGACAGGGGCAATACGAGCAGTACTTC CASSPNLGQGQYEQYF
TRBJ1-3 many - TRBV6-1 TGTGCCAGCATGCGGACGGGAAGCTCTGGAAACACCATATATTTT CASMRTGSSGNTIYF
TRBJ2-7 - - TRBV12-3/TRBV12-4 TGTGCCAGCAGTTTAGCCCTGCTGAACTCCTACGAGCAGTACTTC CASSLALLNSYEQYF
TRBJ2-2 many - TRBV6-2/TRBV6-3 TGTGCCAGTCATAGGGGGGACACCGGGGAGCTGTTTTTT CASHRGDTGELFF
TRBJ1-2 many - TRBV5-1 TGCGCCAGCAGCTTGGATCAAAGCGACACGAGTAGCTACACCTTC CASSLDQSDTSSYTF
TRBJ1-2 many - TRBV6-1 TGTGCCAGCAGTGAAACCGGGTCTAACAGCTACACCTTC CASSETGSNSYTF
TRBJ1-6 few - TRBV6-1 TGTGCCAGCAGTGACAGGACGGTCTCCTATAATTCACCCCTCCACTTT CASSDRTVSYNSPLHF
TRBJ2-7 many TRBD2 TRBV29-1 TGCAGCGTTGAGAGCGGGACCGAGCAGTACTTC CSVESGTEQYF
TRBJ2-7 many - TRBV24-1 TGTGCCACCAGTGAGGATGGAGTGGAGCAGTACTTC CATSEDGVEQYF
TRBJ1-1 many - TRBV5-1 TGCGCCAGCAGCTTGGAGGGTTGGAACACTGAAGCTTTCTTT CASSLEGWNTEAFF
TRBJ1-1 many - TRBV6-1 TGTGCCAGCAGTGAAGCAGGGAGGGGGACTGAAGCTTTCTTT CASSEAGRGTEAFF
TRBJ1-5 few - TRBV7-8 TGTGCCAGCAGCCGCCAGCCGACAAATCAGCCCCAGCATTTT CASSRQPTNQPQHF
TRBJ1-1 many - TRBV15 TGTGCCACCATCAGAGGTGGGCAGGCGAATACTGAAGCTTTCTTT CATIRGGQANTEAFF
TRBJ2-7 - - TRBV29-1 TGCAGCATTGAAGAGAGTGGGGGGTCGCAGGGAAGGTCCGCCTACGAGCAGTACTTC CSIEESGGSQGRSAYEQYF
TRBJ2-7 many - TRBV20-1 TGCAGTGCTAGAGGCTATAGCTCCTACGAGCAGTACTTC CSARGYSSYEQYF
TRBJ1-5 - - TRBV12-3/TRBV12-4 TGTGCCAGCAGTCGTGGACAGATCTACAATCAGCCTCAGCATTTT CASSRGQIYNQPQHF
TRBJ1-2 many TRBD1 TRBV11-3 TGTGCCAGCAGCCGGAGGACAGGGGGGTTTGGTGGCTACACCTTC CASSRRTGGFGGYTF
TRBJ1-1 many - TRBV12-5 TGTGCTAGTGGAAAGGGCAGGGGAGCCACTGAAGCTTTCTTT CASGKGRGATEAFF
TRBJ1-2 many - TRBV10-3 TGTGCCATCAGTGAGTCGGTCCCCAGTGGCTACACCTTC CAISESVPSGYTF
TRBJ1-3 many TRBD1 TRBV20-1 TGCAGTGCCCGACAGGGTGTAGACACCATATATTTT CSARQGVDTIYF
TRBJ2-5 many - TRBV7-6 TGTGCCAGCAGCTCACAGCAAGAGACCCAGTACTTC CASSSQQETQYF
TRBJ2-2 many TRBD1 TRBV5-5 TGTGCCAGCAGCTTGGAATGGACAGGGGCCGGGGAGCTGTTTTTT CASSLEWTGAGELFF
TRBJ2-2 - - TRBV12-3/TRBV12-4 TGTGCCAGCAGTCCTAGATCAGTCCGGCCCGGGGAGCTGTTTTTT CASSPRSVRPGELFF
TRBJ1-5 many - TRBV15 TGTGCCACCAGCAGAAGGGGACCTGATAGCAATCAGCCCCAGCATTTT CATSRRGPDSNQPQHF
TRBJ1-1 few TRBD1 TRBV18 TGTGCCAGTTTTCAGGGGGGGAACACTGAAGCTTTCTTT CASFQGGNTEAFF
TRBJ2-7 - - TRBV12-3/TRBV12-4 TGTGCCGGCAGCCACGCGGGACCCCGGAGGGACGAGCAGTACTTC CAGSHAGPRRDEQYF
TRBJ1-1 many - TRBV29-1 TGCAGCGTTGAAACAAGGCCGTCTTTCTTT CSVETRPSFF
TRBJ1-2 - - TRBV6-1 TGTGCCAGCAAGCCCACAGGATCGGGACAAATCAACTATGGCTACACCTTC CASKPTGSGQINYGYTF
TRBJ2-7 many TRBD2 TRBV19 TGTGCCAGTAGTATAGGGCTAGCGGGGGGCTTAACCTACGAGCAGTACTTC CASSIGLAGGLTYEQYF
TRBJ2-7 many TRBD1 TRBV12-5 TGTGCTAGTGGTTTGTCAGGGGGATCCTACGAGCAGTACTTC CASGLSGGSYEQYF
TRBJ2-1 - - TRBV12-3/TRBV12-4 TGTGCCAGCAGTTTAGGGGGGGCCCGGGTCGATGAGCAGTTCTTC CASSLGGARVDEQFF
TRBJ1-1 many TRBD1 TRBV24-1 TGTGCCACCAGGGGACAGATGAACACTGAAGCTTTCTTT CATRGQMNTEAFF
TRBJ1-2 many - TRBV12-3/TRBV12-4 TGTGCCAGCAGTTCGGGCAGGGCCTATGGCTACACCTTC CASSSGRAYGYTF
TRBJ1-1 many - TRBV19 TGTGCCAGTAGTCTTGGACTGAGACGTATGAACACTGAAGCTTTCTTT CASSLGLRRMNTEAFF
TRBJ1-1 few - TRBV18 TGTGCCAGCTCACCACCGCAGTCCATGAACACTGAAGCTTTCTTT CASSPPQSMNTEAFF
TRBJ1-1 many - TRBV7-2 TGTGCCAGCAGCTTAGCGTTTGGGACCGAGAACACGAAAGCTTTCTTT CASSLAFGTENTKAFF
TRBJ1-2 many - TRBV2 TGTGCCAGCAGTGGTGTCGCTAACTATGGCTACACCTTC CASSGVANYGYTF
TRBJ2-3 few TRBD1 TRBV5-1 TGCGCCAGCAGCATTCGACAGGGGGCAATAACAGATACGCAGTATTTT CASSIRQGAITDTQYF
TRBJ2-7 - - TRBV6-2/TRBV6-3 TGTGCCAGCAGTTCACCCAGGGGTCTTCCCTACGAGCAGTACTTC CASSSPRGLPYEQYF
TRBJ1-5 - - TRBV12-5 TGTGCTAGTGGTTTGGCCTCGCGGGGTCAGCCCCACCATTTT CASGLASRGQPHHF